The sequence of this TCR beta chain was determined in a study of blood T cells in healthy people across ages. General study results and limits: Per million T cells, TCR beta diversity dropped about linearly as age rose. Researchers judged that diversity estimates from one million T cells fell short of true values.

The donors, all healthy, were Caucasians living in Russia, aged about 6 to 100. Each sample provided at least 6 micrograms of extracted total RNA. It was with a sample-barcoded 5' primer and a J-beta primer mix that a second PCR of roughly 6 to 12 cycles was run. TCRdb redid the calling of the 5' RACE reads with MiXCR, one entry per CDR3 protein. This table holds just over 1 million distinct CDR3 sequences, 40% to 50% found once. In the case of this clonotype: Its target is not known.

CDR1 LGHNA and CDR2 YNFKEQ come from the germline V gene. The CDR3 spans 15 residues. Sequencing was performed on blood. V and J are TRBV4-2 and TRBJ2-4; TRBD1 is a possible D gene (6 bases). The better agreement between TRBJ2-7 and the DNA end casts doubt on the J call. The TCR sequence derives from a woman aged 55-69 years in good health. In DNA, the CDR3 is TGTGCCAGCAGCCAAGAAGGGGGTAGCAAGGGCGAGCAGTACTTC. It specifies CASSQEGGSKGEQYF.